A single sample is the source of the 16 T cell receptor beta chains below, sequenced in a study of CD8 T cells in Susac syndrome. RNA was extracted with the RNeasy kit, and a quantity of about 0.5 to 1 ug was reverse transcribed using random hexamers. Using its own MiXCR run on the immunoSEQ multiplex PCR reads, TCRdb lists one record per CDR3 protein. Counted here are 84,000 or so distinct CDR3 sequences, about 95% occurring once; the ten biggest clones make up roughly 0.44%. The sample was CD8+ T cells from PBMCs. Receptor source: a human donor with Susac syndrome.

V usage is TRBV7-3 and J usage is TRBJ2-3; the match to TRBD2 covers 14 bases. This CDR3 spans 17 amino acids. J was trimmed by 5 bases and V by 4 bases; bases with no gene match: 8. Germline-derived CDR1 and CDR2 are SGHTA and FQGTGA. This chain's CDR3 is CASSSPGLAGVEDTQYF. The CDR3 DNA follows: TGTGCCAGCAGCTCACCGGGACTAGCGGGAGTGGAAGATACGCAGTATTTT.

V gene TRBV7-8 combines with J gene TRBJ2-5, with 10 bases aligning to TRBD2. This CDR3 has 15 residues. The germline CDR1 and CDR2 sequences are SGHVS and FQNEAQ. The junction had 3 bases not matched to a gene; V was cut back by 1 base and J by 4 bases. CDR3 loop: CASSLERGGRETQYF. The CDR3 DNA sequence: TGTGCCAGCAGCTTAGAGCGGGGGGGAAGAGAGACCCAGTACTTC.

In DNA form, the CDR3 reads TGCAGCGTTGAAGTGGACGGGAGGTTTGAGCAGTTCTTC. This encodes CSVEVDGRFEQFF. The chain recombines TRBV29-1 with TRBJ2-1; 7 nucleotides line up with TRBD2. V trimming: 1 base; J trimming: 9 bases; junction bases outside the gene matches: 6. Germline lookup yields CDR1 SQVTM and CDR2 ANQGSEA. The CDR3 spans 13 residues.

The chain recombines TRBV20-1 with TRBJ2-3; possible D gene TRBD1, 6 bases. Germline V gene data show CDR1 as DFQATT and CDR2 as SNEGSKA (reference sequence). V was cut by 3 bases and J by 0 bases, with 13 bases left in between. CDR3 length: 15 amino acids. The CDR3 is CSAREQGTSTDTQYF. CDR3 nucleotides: TGCAGTGCTAGGGAACAGGGCACCAGCACAGATACGCAGTATTTT.

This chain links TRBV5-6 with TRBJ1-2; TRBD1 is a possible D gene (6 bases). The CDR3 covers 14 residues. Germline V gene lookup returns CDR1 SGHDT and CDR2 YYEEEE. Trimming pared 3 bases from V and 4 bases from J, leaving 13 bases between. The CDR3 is CASSSGTPSYGYTF. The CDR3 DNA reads TGTGCCAGCAGCTCCGGGACACCGAGCTATGGCTACACCTTC.

The chain's CDR3 is CSVDGSGRGGSDEQFF. CDR3 DNA sequence: TGCAGCGTTGATGGAAGCGGGAGGGGGGGTAGCGATGAGCAGTTCTTC. J is TRBJ2-1 and V is TRBV29-1; 10 bases align to TRBD2. CDR1 and CDR2 from the germline V gene are SQVTM and ANQGSEA. With V trimmed by 3 bases and J by 8 bases, 13 bases remained unmatched. This CDR3 has 16 residues.

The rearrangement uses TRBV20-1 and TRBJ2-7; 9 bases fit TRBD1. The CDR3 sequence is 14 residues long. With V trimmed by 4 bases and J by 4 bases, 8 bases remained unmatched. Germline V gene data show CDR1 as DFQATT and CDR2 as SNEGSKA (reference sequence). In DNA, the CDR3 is TGCAGTGCTAACGACAGGGGGGATTTGTACGAGCAGTACTTC. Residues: CSANDRGDLYEQYF.

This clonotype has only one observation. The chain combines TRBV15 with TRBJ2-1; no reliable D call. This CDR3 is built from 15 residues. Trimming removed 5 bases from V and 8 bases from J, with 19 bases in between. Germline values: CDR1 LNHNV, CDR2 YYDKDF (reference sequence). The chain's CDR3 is CATSPPPMSRDEQFF. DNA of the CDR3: TGTGCCACCAGCCCCCCACCGATGAGTCGCGATGAGCAGTTCTTC.

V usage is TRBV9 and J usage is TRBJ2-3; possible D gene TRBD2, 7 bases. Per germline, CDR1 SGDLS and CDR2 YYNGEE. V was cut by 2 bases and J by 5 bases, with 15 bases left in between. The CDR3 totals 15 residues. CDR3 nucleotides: TGTGCCAGCAGCGTTTGGGGGGGCCTTGAAGATACGCAGTATTTT. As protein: CASSVWGGLEDTQYF. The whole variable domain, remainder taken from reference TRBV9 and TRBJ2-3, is DSGVTQTPKHLITATGQRVTLRCSPRSGDLSVYWYQQSLDQGLQFLIQYYNGEERAKGNILERFSAQQFPDLHSELNLSSLELGDSALYFCASSVWGGLEDTQYFGPGTRLTVL.

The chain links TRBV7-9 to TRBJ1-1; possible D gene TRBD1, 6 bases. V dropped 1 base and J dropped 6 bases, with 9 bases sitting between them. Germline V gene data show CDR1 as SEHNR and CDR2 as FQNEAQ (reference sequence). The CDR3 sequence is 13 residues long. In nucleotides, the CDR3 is TGTGCCAGCAGCTTAGATCAGGGGTCTGAAGCTTTCTTT. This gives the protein CASSLDQGSEAFF.

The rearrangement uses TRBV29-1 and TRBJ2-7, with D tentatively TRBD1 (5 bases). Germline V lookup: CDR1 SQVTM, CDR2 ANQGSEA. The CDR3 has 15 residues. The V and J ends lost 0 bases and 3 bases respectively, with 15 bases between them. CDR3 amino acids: CSVEDPAQANYEQYF. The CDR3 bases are TGCAGCGTTGAAGATCCGGCACAGGCCAACTACGAGCAGTACTTC.

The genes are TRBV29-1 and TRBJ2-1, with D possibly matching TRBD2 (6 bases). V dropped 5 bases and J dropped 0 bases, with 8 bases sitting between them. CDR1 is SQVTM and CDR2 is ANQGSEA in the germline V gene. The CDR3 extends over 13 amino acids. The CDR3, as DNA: TGCAGCGTTAGCGGGTACTCCTACAATGAGCAGTTCTTC. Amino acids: CSVSGYSYNEQFF.

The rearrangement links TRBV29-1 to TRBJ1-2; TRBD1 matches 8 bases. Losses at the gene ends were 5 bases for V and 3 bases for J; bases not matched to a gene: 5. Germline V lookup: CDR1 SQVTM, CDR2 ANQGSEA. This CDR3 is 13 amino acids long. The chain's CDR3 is CSVTGGTDYGYTF. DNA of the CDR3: TGCAGCGTTACAGGGGGTACTGACTATGGCTACACCTTC. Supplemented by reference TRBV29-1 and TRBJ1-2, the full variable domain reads SAVISQKPSRDICQRGTSLTIQCQVDSQVTMMFWYRQQPGQSLTLIATANQGSEATYESGFVIDKFPISRPNLTFSTLTVSNMSPEDSSIYLCSVTGGTDYGYTFGSGTRLTVV.

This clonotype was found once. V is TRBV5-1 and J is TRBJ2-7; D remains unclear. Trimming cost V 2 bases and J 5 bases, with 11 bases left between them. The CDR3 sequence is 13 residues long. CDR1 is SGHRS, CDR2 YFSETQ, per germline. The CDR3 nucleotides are TGCGCCAGCAGCTTTCTGTTCCCGGACGAGCAGTACTTC. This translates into CASSFLFPDEQYF.

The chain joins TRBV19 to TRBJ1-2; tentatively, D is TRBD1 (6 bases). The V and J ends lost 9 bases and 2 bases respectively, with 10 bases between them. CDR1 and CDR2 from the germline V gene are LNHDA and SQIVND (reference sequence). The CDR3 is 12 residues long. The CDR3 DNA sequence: TGTGCCAGCCGTACAGGGAACTATGGCTACACCTTC. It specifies CASRTGNYGYTF.

CDR3 in amino acids: CASSQDSSIVYGYTF. The CDR3 nucleotides are TGCGCCAGCAGCCAAGATTCCAGCATCGTCTATGGCTACACCTTC. This chain joins TRBV4-3 and TRBJ1-2; D gene unclear. The V gene lost 0 bases and the J gene lost 4 bases, with 12 bases spanning the gap. There are 15 residues in the CDR3. Germline V gives CDR1 LGHNA, CDR2 YSLEER.